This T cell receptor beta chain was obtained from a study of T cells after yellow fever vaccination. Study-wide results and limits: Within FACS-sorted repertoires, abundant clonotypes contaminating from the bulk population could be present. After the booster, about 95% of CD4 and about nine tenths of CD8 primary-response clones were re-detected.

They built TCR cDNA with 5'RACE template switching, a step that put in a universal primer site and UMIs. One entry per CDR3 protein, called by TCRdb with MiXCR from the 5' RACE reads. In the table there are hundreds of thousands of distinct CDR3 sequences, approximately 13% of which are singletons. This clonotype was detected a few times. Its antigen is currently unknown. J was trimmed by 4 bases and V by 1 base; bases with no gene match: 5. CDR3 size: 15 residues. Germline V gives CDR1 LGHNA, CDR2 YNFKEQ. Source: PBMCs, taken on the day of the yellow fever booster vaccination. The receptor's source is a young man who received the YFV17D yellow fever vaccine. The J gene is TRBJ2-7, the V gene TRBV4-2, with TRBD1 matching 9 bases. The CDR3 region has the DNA TGTGCCAGCAGCCAAGCCGGGACAGGGACTTACGAGCAGTACTTC. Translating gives CASSQAGTGTYEQYF.